This T cell receptor (beta chain) derives from a study of cytomegalovirus exposure and HLA in healthy donors. Study overall: The same platform used for the 666 first-cohort repertoires was also used for the roughly 130 validation repertoires, as a later analysis reported. Study-wide points: Cytomegalovirus-associated TCR beta chains were listed, numbering 150 to 200.

The protocol was immunoSEQ multiplex PCR, while the TCRdb copy is restricted to in-frame clones and leaves out a portion. The table shows 160,000 or so clones, with 88% occurring only once. CDR1 is SQVTM and CDR2 is ANQGSEA in the germline V gene. V gave up 1 base and J gave up 9 bases, with 10 bases separating them. The CDR3 covers 12 residues. A remark on this clone: Its antigen is unknown.

The specimen was PBMCs. The chain couples TRBV29-1 to TRBJ2-1; no clear D. The receptor was isolated from a man aged 18 to 35 in good health and CMV-seronegative. In nucleotides, the CDR3 is TGCAGCGTTGAAGTGGCAGCGAGTGAGCAGTTCTTC. Residues: CSVEVAASEQFF.